The 5 T cell receptor beta chains reported below all come from one sample, sequenced in a study of T cells in Graves' hyperthyroidism and ophthalmopathy. Researchers took RNA transcripts and amplified the TCR beta CDR3 regions from them. A set of HTBI primers served as the primers for a first-round RT-PCR of the TCR CDR3. TCRdb reanalysed the multiplex PCR reads using MiXCR and keeps one entry per CDR3 protein. The sample holds a few hundred thousand distinct CDR3 sequences, around 20% seen once. The sample comprised blood. These receptors originate from a woman between 45 and 60 years old with Graves' hyperthyroidism.

This clonotype was detected only a few times. The CDR3 sequence is CASSVGQLSTNEKLFF. The CDR3 DNA reads TGCGCCAGCAGCGTGGGACAGCTCTCAACTAATGAAAAACTGTTTTTT. The chain employs TRBV5-1 and TRBJ1-4, with TRBD1 matching 7 bases. CDR3 length: 16 residues. After removal of 4 bases from V and 0 bases from J, the junction contained 6 bases not matched to a gene. Germline loops: CDR1 SGHRS, CDR2 YFSETQ.

The chain is built from TRBV29-1 and TRBJ2-7; D possibly corresponds to TRBD2 (5 bases). The CDR3 sequence is 11 residues long. The germline gives CDR1 SQVTM, CDR2 ANQGSEA. Trimming pared 3 bases from V and 3 bases from J, leaving 6 bases between. CDR3 nucleotide sequence: TGCAGCGTTGACGAGGGCTACGAGCAGTACTTC. Translation gives CSVDEGYEQYF.

This clonotype occurred many times. The chain recombines TRBV20-1 with TRBJ2-5; 9 bases map to TRBD2. The CDR3 is made up of 15 amino acids. CDR1 is DFQATT and CDR2 is SNEGSKA in the germline V gene (reference sequence). The J segment lost 5 bases and the V segment lost 0 bases, leaving 7 bases of the junction unmatched. This CDR3 is CSARDVGTSLETQYF. Here the CDR3 DNA reads TGCAGTGCTAGAGATGTGGGGACTAGCCTTGAGACCCAGTACTTC.

The table lists this clonotype with a few counts. This chain joins TRBV5-1 and TRBJ1-2; D possibly corresponds to TRBD1 (6 bases). CDR1 and CDR2 from the germline V gene are SGHRS and YFSETQ. V lost 0 bases, J lost 9 bases, and 12 bases lay in between. The CDR3 consists of 13 residues. The CDR3 bases are TGCGCCAGCAGCTTGGAACAGGGTAGGAGCTACACCTTC. It yields the protein CASSLEQGRSYTF.

A few counts support this clonotype. The gene calls are TRBV9 and TRBJ2-5; no reliable D call. The germline V gene encodes CDR1 SGDLS and CDR2 YYNGEE. The V end lost 0 bases, the J end lost 0 bases, and 6 bases lay between the germline ends. The CDR3 spans 14 residues. CDR3: CASSVGVYQETQYF. CDR3 coding DNA: TGTGCCAGCAGCGTAGGGGTGTACCAAGAGACCCAGTACTTC.